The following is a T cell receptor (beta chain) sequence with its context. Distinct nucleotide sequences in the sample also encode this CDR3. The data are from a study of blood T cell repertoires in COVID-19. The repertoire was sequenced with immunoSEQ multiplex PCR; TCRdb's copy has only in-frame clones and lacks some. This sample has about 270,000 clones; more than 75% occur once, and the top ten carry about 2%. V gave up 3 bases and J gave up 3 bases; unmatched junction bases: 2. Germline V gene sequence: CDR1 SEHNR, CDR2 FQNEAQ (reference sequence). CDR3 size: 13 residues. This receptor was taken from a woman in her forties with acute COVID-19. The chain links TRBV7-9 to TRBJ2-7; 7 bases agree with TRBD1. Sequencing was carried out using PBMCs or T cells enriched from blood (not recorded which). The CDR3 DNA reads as TGTGCCAGCAGCTTGGCAGGGGGCTACGAGCAGTACTTC. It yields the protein CASSLAGGYEQYF.